The 29 T cell receptor beta chains below come from one sample, sequenced in a study of T cell changes during pregnancy in multiple sclerosis. Measured with immunoSEQ multiplex PCR; TCRdb has only the in-frame clones, and not every one. The sample has under 50,000 clones; more than 85% are singletons. The source material was CD8+ T cells from peripheral blood mononuclear cells, sampled in the first trimester of pregnancy. These receptor sequences come from a female donor with multiple sclerosis, enrolled in a pregnancy study.

The V call is TRBV6-1, the J call TRBJ2-1, with TRBD2 identical over 8 bases. CDR3 size: 15 residues. Germline-derived CDR1 and CDR2 are MNHNS and SASEGT. V was clipped by 2 bases and J by 4 bases; unmatched bases: 4. CDR3 DNA: TGTGCCAGCAGTGAATCGACTAGCGTTTACAATGAGCAGTTCTTC. Translated: CASSESTSVYNEQFF.

The V call is TRBV19, the J call TRBJ2-1; 11 nucleotides line up with TRBD1. This CDR3 contains 15 residues. J was trimmed by 7 bases and V by 6 bases; bases with no gene match: 8. Germline assignment: CDR1 LNHDA and CDR2 SQIVND (reference sequence). The CDR3 loop reads CASRSDRGPRNEQFF. CDR3 DNA: TGTGCCAGTAGATCGGACAGGGGGCCGAGGAATGAGCAGTTCTTC.

V gene TRBV27 combines with J gene TRBJ1-1; 7 nucleotides match TRBD1. There are 12 residues in the CDR3. Germline CDR1 reads MNHEY; CDR2 reads SMNVEV (reference sequence). V lost 8 bases to trimming and J lost 5 bases; unmatched junction nucleotides: 5. In DNA, the CDR3 is TGTGCCAGCCAGGGGGTGGGTACTGAAGCTTTCTTT. As protein: CASQGVGTEAFF.

On this clone: The same CDR3 is also encoded by other DNA sequences in this sample. The V call is TRBV2, the J call TRBJ2-1; 11 bases line up with TRBD2. The junction had 1 base not matched to a gene; V was cut back by 8 bases and J by 4 bases. The V gene's germline CDR1 is SNHLY and CDR2 FYNNEI. The CDR3 length is 13 residues. The chain's CDR3 is CASGTSGYNEQFF. CDR3 bases: TGTGCCAGCGGGACTAGCGGATACAATGAGCAGTTCTTC.

The rearrangement joins TRBV19 to TRBJ2-1; D is unresolved. The CDR3 spans 14 residues. The ends were cut back, 3 bases at V and 3 bases at J, with 9 bases in the middle. Germline V gene sequence: CDR1 LNHDA, CDR2 SQIVND (reference sequence). The CDR3 is CASSIPSSYNEQFF. CDR3 sequence (DNA): TGTGCCAGTAGTATTCCCTCTAGCTACAATGAGCAGTTCTTC.

This chain uses TRBV7-6 with TRBJ2-2, with TRBD2 as a possible D gene (7 bases). CDR1 is SGHVS, CDR2 FNYEAQ, per germline. This CDR3 has 19 residues. Trimming cost V 2 bases and J 0 bases, with 19 bases left between them. CDR3 amino acids: CASSLRGTGRESNTGELFF. In nucleotides, the CDR3 is TGTGCCAGCAGCTTAAGGGGGACGGGGCGGGAGTCGAACACCGGGGAGCTGTTTTTT.

The chain couples TRBV11-2 to TRBJ2-7; 7 positions match TRBD1. The CDR3 has 13 amino acids. V shed 7 bases and J 3 bases; nucleotides not matched to a gene: 6. Germline V gene lookup returns CDR1 SGHAT and CDR2 FQNNGV. CDR3 loop: CASTQGQDYEQYF. As DNA, the CDR3 is TGTGCCAGCACCCAAGGACAGGACTACGAGCAGTACTTC.

The chain employs TRBV19 and TRBJ2-3; unclear D gene. Trimming removed 5 bases at V and 6 bases at J, with 6 bases between. The CDR3 sequence is 11 residues long. From germline, CDR1 is LNHDA and CDR2 SQIVND (reference sequence). This chain's CDR3 is CASSQRDTQYF. In nucleotides, the CDR3 is TGTGCCAGTAGTCAACGGGATACGCAGTATTTT.

This chain connects TRBV27 to TRBJ1-1; D is unclear. With 2 bases removed from V and 3 bases from J, the gap between germline ends came to 7 bases. Germline V lookup: CDR1 MNHEY, CDR2 SMNVEV (reference sequence). The CDR3 runs to 13 residues. The CDR3 spells CASSLGQDTEAFF. In DNA form, the CDR3 reads TGTGCCAGCAGTTTAGGGCAGGACACTGAAGCTTTCTTT.

The chain employs TRBV4-1 and TRBJ1-1; maybe TRBD1 (5 bases). CDR3 size: 13 residues. Germline V gene sequence: CDR1 MGHRA, CDR2 YSYEKL. V lost 8 bases to trimming and J lost 1 base, with 11 bases between them. The CDR3 reads CASQFGGNTEAFF. Written as DNA, the CDR3 is TGCGCCAGCCAATTCGGGGGGAACACTGAAGCTTTCTTT.

The chain is built from TRBV11-1 and TRBJ2-1, with 9 bases matching TRBD2. The germline V gene has CDR1 SGHAT and CDR2 FQDESV (reference sequence). J was trimmed by 8 bases and V by 1 base; bases with no gene match: 12. The CDR3 spans 17 residues. CDR3 sequence (DNA): TGTGCCAGCAGCTTAGTTGTAGCGGGAGTTGGTGCGGATGAGCAGTTCTTC. Translation: CASSLVVAGVGADEQFF.

CDR3 nucleotide sequence: TGTGCCAGCAGGACAGCCCATGATGAAAAACTGTTTTTT. Its protein product is CASRTAHDEKLFF. The chain couples TRBV19 to TRBJ1-4; tentative D call: TRBD1 (6 bases). This CDR3 spans 13 amino acids. Per the germline V gene, CDR1 is LNHDA and CDR2 is SQIVND (reference sequence). V was cut by 9 bases and J by 6 bases, with 14 bases left in between.

There are a few counts of this clone. The chain has TRBV6-1 and TRBJ1-5; TRBD1 is a possible D gene (6 bases). Germline V gene data show CDR1 as MNHNS and CDR2 as SASEGT. The CDR3 consists of 16 residues. V lost 0 bases, J lost 2 bases, and 11 bases lay in between. The CDR3 loop is CASSEAAGDGNQPQHF. The CDR3 region has the DNA TGTGCCAGCAGTGAAGCGGCAGGGGATGGCAATCAGCCCCAGCATTTT.

This sequence joins TRBV29-1 and TRBJ2-5; possibly TRBD2 for D (7 bases). Judging by the DNA end, TRBJ2-7 fits better; the J call may be wrong. Per germline, CDR1 SQVTM and CDR2 ANQGSEA. The CDR3 has 14 residues. CDR3 sequence: CSVVGGAEAYEQYF. CDR3 sequence (DNA): TGCAGCGTTGTAGGGGGGGCGGAGGCCTACGAGCAGTACTTC.

V gene TRBV9 combines with J gene TRBJ2-7; D is perhaps TRBD2 (6 bases). This CDR3 has 13 residues. Trimming took off 4 bases at V and 7 bases at J, with 15 bases between the two ends. Germline V gene lookup returns CDR1 SGDLS and CDR2 YYNGEE. The CDR3 DNA follows: TGTGCCAGCAGCCTAGGGGCCGCGGGGGAGCAGTACTTC. It encodes CASSLGAAGEQYF.

This sequence joins TRBV6-4 and TRBJ2-1; 9 bases fit TRBD2. V lost 0 bases and J lost 8; bases outside the gene matches: 8. Germline values: CDR1 MRHNA, CDR2 SNTAGT. The CDR3 runs 16 residues. The DNA for the CDR3 is TGTGCCAGCAGTGACTCAGGGGCGGGAGGGCAGGATGAGCAGTTCTTC. Translation: CASSDSGAGGQDEQFF.

The V and J genes are TRBV5-5 and TRBJ2-1, with 10 nucleotides matching TRBD2. Germline CDR1 SGHKS, CDR2 YYEKEE (reference sequence). This CDR3 has 16 amino acids. V shed 4 bases, J shed 3 bases, and the junction held 7 bases outside the gene matches. CDR3 bases: TGTGCCAGCAGCCCTCTAGCGGGAGAACGCTACAATGAGCAGTTCTTC. Amino acid sequence: CASSPLAGERYNEQFF.

V and J are TRBV5-1 and TRBJ2-7; 12 positions match TRBD2. V gave up 0 bases and J gave up 5 bases; unmatched junction bases: 9. CDR1 and CDR2 (germline): SGHRS, YFSETQ. The CDR3 runs to 17 residues. The CDR3 region has the DNA TGCGCCAGCAGCTTGGGACTAGCGGGAGTAGGGTCCAACGAGCAGTACTTC. As protein: CASSLGLAGVGSNEQYF.

The chain carries TRBV7-8 and TRBJ2-1, with TRBD2 matching over 9 bases. Germline lookup yields CDR1 SGHVS and CDR2 FQNEAQ. The J segment lost 9 bases and the V segment lost 1 base, leaving 4 bases of the junction unmatched. The CDR3 is 14 amino acids. CDR3 bases: TGTGCCAGCAGCTTAGTGGGACTAGCAAGTGAGCAGTTCTTC. It is translated as CASSLVGLASEQFF.

The chain joins TRBV7-3 to TRBJ1-5; D might be TRBD1 (5 bases). V lost 2 bases and J lost 5, with 7 bases in between. The CDR3 extends over 13 amino acids. Looked up from germline, CDR1 is SGHTA and CDR2 is FQGTGA. CDR3 sequence reads: CASSLDSYQPQHF. The CDR3 DNA is TGTGCCAGCAGCTTAGACAGCTATCAGCCCCAGCATTTT.

This CDR3 reads CASSLVPGPNYGYTF. The CDR3 DNA follows: TGTGCCAGCAGCTTAGTCCCAGGGCCAAACTATGGCTACACCTTC. This chain uses TRBV7-2 with TRBJ1-2; the D gene is possibly TRBD1 (5 bases). Between the trimmed V and J ends, which lost 1 base and 2 bases, there was a span of 11 bases. There are 15 residues in the CDR3. Germline CDR1 is SGHTA and CDR2 is FQGNSA.

This chain uses TRBV25-1 with TRBJ1-1; TRBD1 matches at 8 bases. The CDR3 is 18 residues long. Germline V gene lookup returns CDR1 MGHDK and CDR2 SYGVNS. V gave up 1 base and J gave up 4 bases; unmatched junction bases: 14. The CDR3 nucleotides are TGTGCCAGCAGTGAATTGGGGGGGGGCACAGGGGGAGGCACTGAAGCTTTCTTT. Its protein is CASSELGGGTGGGTEAFF.

Of note for this clone: It is unclear where the CDR3 begins or ends on the DNA, so no DNA is shown, and the CDR3 is as TCRdb lists it. The chain employs TRBV29-1 and TRBJ2-4; TRBD2 is the table's D call, not checked against the DNA. The CDR3 length is 12 residues, termini included. Germline V gene data show CDR1 as SQVTM and CDR2 as ANQGSEA. CDR3 residues: CSVVGAGSEPHF.

This chain joins TRBV29-1 and TRBJ1-2; D is perhaps TRBD1 (6 bases). Per germline, CDR1 SQVTM and CDR2 ANQGSEA. V lost 3 bases and J lost 5, with 16 bases in between. The CDR3 is 14 residues long. CDR3 nucleotides: TGCAGCGTTGAGGCCGGGGGGGCCTCGTATGGCTACACCTTC. Translated: CSVEAGGASYGYTF.

CDR3: CASSLGQYSNQPQHF. The CDR3 DNA is TGCGCCAGCAGCCTGGGACAATATAGCAATCAGCCCCAGCATTTT. The chain couples TRBV5-1 to TRBJ1-5, with TRBD1 as a possible D gene (6 bases). Trimming took off 4 bases at V and 0 bases at J, with 11 bases between the two ends. This CDR3 spans 15 amino acids. Germline V lookup: CDR1 SGHRS, CDR2 YFSETQ.

The genes are TRBV7-6 and TRBJ1-1, with TRBD1 as a possible D gene (6 bases). The CDR3 consists of 15 residues. Trimming stripped 7 bases from V and 0 bases from J, with 15 bases between. CDR1 and CDR2 (germline): SGHVS, FNYEAQ. The CDR3 spells CASKRGWDMNTEAFF. The CDR3 DNA reads TGTGCCAGCAAACGGGGTTGGGACATGAACACTGAAGCTTTCTTT.

For the CDR3, the DNA is TGTGCCAGCAGTTTCCAAGGACAGCCCGGACACACCATATATTTT. Its translation: CASSFQGQPGHTIYF. V usage is TRBV27 and J usage is TRBJ1-3; tentatively, D is TRBD1 (6 bases). There are 15 residues in the CDR3. The germline V gene has CDR1 MNHEY and CDR2 SMNVEV (reference sequence). The germline V and J ends were trimmed by 3 bases and 8 bases, with 17 bases remaining between them.

This chain joins TRBV28 and TRBJ1-5; D call uncertain. The CDR3 is made up of 15 amino acids. CDR1 MDHEN and CDR2 SYDVKM come from the germline V gene. V dropped 3 bases and J dropped 0 bases, with 9 bases sitting between them. The CDR3: CASSFAGNSNQPQHF. For the CDR3, the DNA is TGTGCCAGCAGTTTCGCGGGGAATAGCAATCAGCCCCAGCATTTT. Complete variable domain (other parts from reference TRBV28 and TRBJ1-5): DVKVTQSSRYLVKRTGEKVFLECVQDMDHENMFWYRQDPGLGLRLIYFSYDVKMKEKGDIPEGYSVSREKKERFSLILESASTNQTSMYLCASSFAGNSNQPQHFGDGTRLSIL.

The CDR3 loop is CASSVSGRTDTQYF. CDR3 bases: TGTGCCAGCAGCGTTAGCGGGAGAACAGATACGCAGTATTTT. The chain links TRBV7-9 to TRBJ2-3; 9 nucleotides agree with TRBD2. V trimming: 5 bases; J trimming: 3 bases; junction bases outside the gene matches: 3. Germline V lookup: CDR1 SEHNR, CDR2 FQNEAQ (reference sequence). The CDR3 totals 14 residues. The whole variable domain, remainder taken from reference TRBV7-9 and TRBJ2-3, is DTGVSQNPRHKITKRGQNVTFRCDPISEHNRLYWYRQTLGQGPEFLTYFQNEAQLEKSRLLSDRFSAERPKGSFSTLEIQRTEQGDSAMYLCASSVSGRTDTQYFGPGTRLTVL.